The clone carrying this T cell receptor beta chain was picked up a small number of times. Its antigen remains unknown. The data were obtained in a study of T-cell memory formation after mild COVID-19. Across the whole study: Clusters were largely donor specific.

The CDR3 consists of 18 residues. V lost 1 base and J lost 2, with 17 bases in between. Germline V lookup: CDR1 SGHAT, CDR2 FQNNGV. Whole-study findings and limits: Shrinking CD4+ clones were chiefly CM and EM; CD8+ ones were chiefly EMRA.

Via MiXCR, TCRdb re-called the 5' RACE reads, giving one row per CDR3 protein. The data show a few hundred thousand distinct CDR3 sequences, 25% seen once. Sequencing was performed on PBMCs or a T cell subset sorted from them (not recorded which). The receptor comes from an adult woman who had mild COVID-19 (a few samples of this study predate the infection). Cell type and time point are not known. The gene calls are TRBV11-2 and TRBJ2-2; a possible D gene is TRBD2 (5 bases). The CDR3 DNA reads as TGTGCCAGCAGCTTAGTTATAGGCAGAGCGGTTAACACCGGGGAGCTGTTTTTT. Protein sequence: CASSLVIGRAVNTGELFF. Full variable domain (rest looked up from reference TRBV11-2 and TRBJ2-2): EAGVAQSPRYKIIEKRQSVAFWCNPISGHATLYWYQQILGQGPKLLIQFQNNGVVDDSQLPKDRFSAERLKGVDSTLKIQPAKLEDSAVYLCASSLVIGRAVNTGELFFGEGSRLTVL.